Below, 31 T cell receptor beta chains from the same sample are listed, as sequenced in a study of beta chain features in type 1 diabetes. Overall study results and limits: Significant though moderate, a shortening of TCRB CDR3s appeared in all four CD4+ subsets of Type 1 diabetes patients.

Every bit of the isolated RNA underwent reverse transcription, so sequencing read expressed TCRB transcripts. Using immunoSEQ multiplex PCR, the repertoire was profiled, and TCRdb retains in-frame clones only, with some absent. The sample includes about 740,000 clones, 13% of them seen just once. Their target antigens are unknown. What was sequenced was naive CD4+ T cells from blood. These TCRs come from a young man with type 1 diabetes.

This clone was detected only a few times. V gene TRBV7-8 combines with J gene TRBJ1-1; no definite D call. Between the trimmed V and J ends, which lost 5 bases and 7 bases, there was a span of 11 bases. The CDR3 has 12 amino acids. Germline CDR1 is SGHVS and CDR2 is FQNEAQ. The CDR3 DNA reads TGTGCCAGCAGCGGGCGGGTGGGTGAAGCTTTCTTT. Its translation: CASSGRVGEAFF. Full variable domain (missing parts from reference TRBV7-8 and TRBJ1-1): GAGVSQSPRYKVAKRGQDVALRCDPISGHVSLFWYQQALGQGPEFLTYFQNEAQLDKSGLPSDRFFAERPEGSVSTLKIQRTQQEDSAVYLCASSGRVGEAFFGQGTRLTVV.

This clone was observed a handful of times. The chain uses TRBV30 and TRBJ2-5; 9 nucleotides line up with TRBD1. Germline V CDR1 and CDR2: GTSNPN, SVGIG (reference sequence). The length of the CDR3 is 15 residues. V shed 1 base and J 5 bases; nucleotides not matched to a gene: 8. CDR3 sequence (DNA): TGTGCCTGGAGTGCCGGGACAGGGCCAGGGGAGACCCAGTACTTC. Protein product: CAWSAGTGPGETQYF.

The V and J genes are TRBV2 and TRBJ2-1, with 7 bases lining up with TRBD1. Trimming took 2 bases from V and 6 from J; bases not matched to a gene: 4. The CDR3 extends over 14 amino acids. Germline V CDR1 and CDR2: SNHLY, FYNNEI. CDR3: CASSELAGGNEQFF. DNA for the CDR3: TGTGCCAGCAGTGAATTGGCAGGGGGCAATGAGCAGTTCTTC.

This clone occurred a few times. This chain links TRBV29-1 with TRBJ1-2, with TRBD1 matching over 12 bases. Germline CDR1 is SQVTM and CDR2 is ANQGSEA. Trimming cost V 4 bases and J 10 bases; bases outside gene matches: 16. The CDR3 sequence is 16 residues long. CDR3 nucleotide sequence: TGCAGCGTTGGCCCGGGACAGGGGGCGCGAGGGGCGTCCTACACCTTC. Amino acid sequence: CSVGPGQGARGASYTF.

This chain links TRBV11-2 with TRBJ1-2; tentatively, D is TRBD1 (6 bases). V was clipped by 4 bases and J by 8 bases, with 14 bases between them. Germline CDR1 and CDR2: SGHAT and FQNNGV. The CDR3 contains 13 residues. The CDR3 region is CASSSTGSWGYTF. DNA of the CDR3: TGTGCCAGCAGCTCCACAGGGAGCTGGGGCTACACCTTC.

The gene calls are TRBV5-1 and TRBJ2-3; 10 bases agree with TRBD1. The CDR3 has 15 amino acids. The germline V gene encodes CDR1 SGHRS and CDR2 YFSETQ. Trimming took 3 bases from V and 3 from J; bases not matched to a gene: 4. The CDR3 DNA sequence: TGCGCCAGCAGCTCCAGGACAGGGGGAACAGATACGCAGTATTTT. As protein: CASSSRTGGTDTQYF.

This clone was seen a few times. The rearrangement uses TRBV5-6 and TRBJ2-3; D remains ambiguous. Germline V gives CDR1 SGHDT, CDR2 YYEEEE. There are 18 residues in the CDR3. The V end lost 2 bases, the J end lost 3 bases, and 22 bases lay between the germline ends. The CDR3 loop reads CASSLIPGTSDGTDTQYF. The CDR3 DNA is TGTGCCAGCAGCTTAATCCCCGGAACCTCCGATGGGACAGATACGCAGTATTTT.

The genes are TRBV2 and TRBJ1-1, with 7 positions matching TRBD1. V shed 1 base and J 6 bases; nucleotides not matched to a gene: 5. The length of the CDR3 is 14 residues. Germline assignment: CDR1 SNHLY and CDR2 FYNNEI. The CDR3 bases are TGTGCCAGCAGTGAAGGGGACAGATTCGCTGAAGCTTTCTTT. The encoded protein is CASSEGDRFAEAFF.

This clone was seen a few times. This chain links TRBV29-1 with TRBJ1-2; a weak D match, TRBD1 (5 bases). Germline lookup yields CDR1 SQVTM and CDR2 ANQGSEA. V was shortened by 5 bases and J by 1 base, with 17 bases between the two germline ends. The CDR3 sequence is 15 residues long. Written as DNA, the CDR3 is TGCAGCGTTTCTTCGGGAGGGACCGTTAACTATGGCTACACCTTC. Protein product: CSVSSGGTVNYGYTF.

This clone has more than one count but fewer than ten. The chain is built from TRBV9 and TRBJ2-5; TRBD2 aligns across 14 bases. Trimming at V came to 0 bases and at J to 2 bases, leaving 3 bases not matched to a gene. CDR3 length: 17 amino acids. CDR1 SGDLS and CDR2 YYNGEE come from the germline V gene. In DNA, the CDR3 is TGTGCCAGCAGCGTAGGGCGGACTAGCGGGAGGCAAGAGACCCAGTACTTC. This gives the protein CASSVGRTSGRQETQYF. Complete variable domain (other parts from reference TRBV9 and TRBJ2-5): DSGVTQTPKHLITATGQRVTLRCSPRSGDLSVYWYQQSLDQGLQFLIQYYNGEERAKGNILERFSAQQFPDLHSELNLSSLELGDSALYFCASSVGRTSGRQETQYFGPGTRLLVL.

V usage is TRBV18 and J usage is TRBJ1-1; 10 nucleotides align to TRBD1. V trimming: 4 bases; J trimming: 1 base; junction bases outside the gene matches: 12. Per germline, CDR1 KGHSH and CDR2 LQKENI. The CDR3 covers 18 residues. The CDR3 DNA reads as TGTGCCAGCTCACTCTGGGCCATGCGGACAGGGGGGAACACTGAAGCTTTCTTT. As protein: CASSLWAMRTGGNTEAFF.

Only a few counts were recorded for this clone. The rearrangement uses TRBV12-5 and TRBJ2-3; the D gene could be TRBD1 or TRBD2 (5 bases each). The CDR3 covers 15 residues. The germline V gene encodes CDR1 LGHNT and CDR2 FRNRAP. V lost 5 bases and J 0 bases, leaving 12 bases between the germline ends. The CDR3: CASGQGPTSTDTQYF. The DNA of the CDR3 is TGTGCTAGTGGTCAGGGACCCACTAGCACAGATACGCAGTATTTT.

The CDR3: CASSLNQGYTGELFF. Here the CDR3 DNA reads TGTGCCAGCAGCTTAAATCAGGGATACACCGGGGAGCTGTTTTTT. The genes are TRBV5-4 and TRBJ2-2, with a weak D call TRBD1 (5 bases). V lost 2 bases and J lost 3, with 11 bases in between. Germline V gene sequence: CDR1 SGHNT, CDR2 YYREEE (reference sequence). The CDR3 runs 15 residues.

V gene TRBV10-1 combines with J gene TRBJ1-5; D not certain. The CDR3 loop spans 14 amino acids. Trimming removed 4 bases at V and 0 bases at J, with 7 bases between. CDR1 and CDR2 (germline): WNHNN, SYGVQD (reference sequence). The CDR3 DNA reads TGCGCCAGCAGTGCTGATTATAGCAATCAGCCCCAGCATTTT. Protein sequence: CASSADYSNQPQHF.

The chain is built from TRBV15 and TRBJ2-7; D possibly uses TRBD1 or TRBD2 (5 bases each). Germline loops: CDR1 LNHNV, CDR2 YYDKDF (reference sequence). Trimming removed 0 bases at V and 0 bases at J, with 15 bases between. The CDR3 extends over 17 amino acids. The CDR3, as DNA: TGTGCCACCAGCAGAGAAAAGGGGACCGACGACTCCTACGAGCAGTACTTC. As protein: CATSREKGTDDSYEQYF. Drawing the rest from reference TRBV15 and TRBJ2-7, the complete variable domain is DAMVIQNPRYQVTQFGKPVTLSCSQTLNHNVMYWYQQKSSQAPKLLFHYYDKDFNNEADTPDNFQSRRPNTSFCFLDIRSPGLGDTAMYLCATSREKGTDDSYEQYFGPGTRLTVT.

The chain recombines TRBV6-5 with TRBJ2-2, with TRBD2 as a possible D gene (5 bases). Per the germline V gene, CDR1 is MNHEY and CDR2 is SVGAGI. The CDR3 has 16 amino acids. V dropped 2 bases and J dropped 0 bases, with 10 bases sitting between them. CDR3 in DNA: TGTGCCAGCAGTTACGGCGGTAGCGCGAACACCGGGGAGCTGTTTTTT. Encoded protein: CASSYGGSANTGELFF.

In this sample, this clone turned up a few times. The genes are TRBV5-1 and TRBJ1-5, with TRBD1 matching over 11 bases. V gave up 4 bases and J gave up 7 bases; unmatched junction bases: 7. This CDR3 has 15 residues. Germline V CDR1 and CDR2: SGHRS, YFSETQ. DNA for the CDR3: TGCGCCAGCAGCCTCCTTGGGGACAGGGGGCAGCCCCAGCATTTT. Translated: CASSLLGDRGQPQHF.

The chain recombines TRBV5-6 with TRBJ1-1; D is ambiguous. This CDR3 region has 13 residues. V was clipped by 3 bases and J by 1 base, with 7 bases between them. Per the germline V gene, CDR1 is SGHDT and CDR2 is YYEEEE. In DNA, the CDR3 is TGTGCCAGCAGCTATGTCGGGAACACTGAAGCTTTCTTT. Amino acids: CASSYVGNTEAFF.

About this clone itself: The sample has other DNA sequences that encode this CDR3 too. DNA for the CDR3: TGTGCCAGCAGTGAAGTATACAATGAGCAGTTCTTC. Translated: CASSEVYNEQFF. The chain couples TRBV6-1 to TRBJ2-1, with D unresolved. The CDR3 loop spans 12 amino acids. Between the trimmed V and J ends, which lost 1 base and 4 bases, there was a span of 2 bases. Per germline, CDR1 MNHNS and CDR2 SASEGT.

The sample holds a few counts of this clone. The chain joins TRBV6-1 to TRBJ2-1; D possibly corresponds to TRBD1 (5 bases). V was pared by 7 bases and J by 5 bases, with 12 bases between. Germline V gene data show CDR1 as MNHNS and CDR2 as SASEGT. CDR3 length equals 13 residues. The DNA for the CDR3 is TGTGCCAGCACCTCAGACAGAGACAATGAGCAGTTCTTC. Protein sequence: CASTSDRDNEQFF.

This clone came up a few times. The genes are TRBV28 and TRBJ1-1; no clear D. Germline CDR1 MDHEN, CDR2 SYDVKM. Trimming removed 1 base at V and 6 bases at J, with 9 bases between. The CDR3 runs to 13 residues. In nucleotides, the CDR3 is TGTGCCAGCAGTTTATTGATATCAGCTGAAGCTTTCTTT. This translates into CASSLLISAEAFF.

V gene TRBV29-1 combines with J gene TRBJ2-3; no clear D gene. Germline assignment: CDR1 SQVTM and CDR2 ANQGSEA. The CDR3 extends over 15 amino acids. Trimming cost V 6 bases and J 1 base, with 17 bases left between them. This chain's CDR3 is CSVRPPKSRTDTQYF. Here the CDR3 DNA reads TGCAGCGTGCGTCCCCCCAAGTCTCGCACAGATACGCAGTATTTT.

The CDR3 DNA reads as TGTGCCAGCTCACCACCGGGGGACAGAAACTATGGCTACACCTTC. Translated: CASSPPGDRNYGYTF. The chain has TRBV18 and TRBJ1-2; 7 nucleotides line up with TRBD1. The V gene end was trimmed by 0 bases and the J gene end by 2 bases; junction bases not matched to a gene: 3. The CDR3 length is 15 residues. Germline values: CDR1 KGHSH, CDR2 LQKENI.

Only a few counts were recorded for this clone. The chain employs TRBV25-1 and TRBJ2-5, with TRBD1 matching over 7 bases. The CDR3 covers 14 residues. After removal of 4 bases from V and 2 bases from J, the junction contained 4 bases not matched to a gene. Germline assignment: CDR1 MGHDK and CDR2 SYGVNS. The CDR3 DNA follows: TGTGCCAGCAGTGCCTCGACAGGGCAAGAGACCCAGTACTTC. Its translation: CASSASTGQETQYF.

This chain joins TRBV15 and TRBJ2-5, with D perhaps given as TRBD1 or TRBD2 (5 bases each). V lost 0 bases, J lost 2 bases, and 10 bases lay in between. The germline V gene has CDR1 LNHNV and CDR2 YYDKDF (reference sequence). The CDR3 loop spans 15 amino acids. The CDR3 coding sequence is TGTGCCACCAGCAGAGATAGAGGGGTGCAAGAGACCCAGTACTTC. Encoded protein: CATSRDRGVQETQYF.

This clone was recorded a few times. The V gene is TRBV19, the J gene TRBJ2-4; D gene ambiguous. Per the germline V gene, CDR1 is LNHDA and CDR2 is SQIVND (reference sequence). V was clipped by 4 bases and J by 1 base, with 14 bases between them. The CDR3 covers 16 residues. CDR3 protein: CASSTTRSGAKNIQYF. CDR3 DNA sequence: TGTGCCAGTAGTACCACCAGAAGTGGGGCCAAAAACATTCAGTACTTC.

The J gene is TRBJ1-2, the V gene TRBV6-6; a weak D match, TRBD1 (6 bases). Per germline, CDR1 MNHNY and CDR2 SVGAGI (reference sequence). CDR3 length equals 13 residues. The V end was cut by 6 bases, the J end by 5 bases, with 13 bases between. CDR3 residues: CASSRDTEYGYTF. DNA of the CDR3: TGTGCCAGCAGCCGGGACACTGAGTATGGCTACACCTTC.

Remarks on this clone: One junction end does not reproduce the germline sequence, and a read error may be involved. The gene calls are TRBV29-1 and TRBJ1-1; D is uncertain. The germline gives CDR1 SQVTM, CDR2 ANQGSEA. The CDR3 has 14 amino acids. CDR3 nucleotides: TGCAGTGTTGGGGTTCAGGCGATGAACACTGAAGCTTTCTTT. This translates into CSVGVQAMNTEAFF.

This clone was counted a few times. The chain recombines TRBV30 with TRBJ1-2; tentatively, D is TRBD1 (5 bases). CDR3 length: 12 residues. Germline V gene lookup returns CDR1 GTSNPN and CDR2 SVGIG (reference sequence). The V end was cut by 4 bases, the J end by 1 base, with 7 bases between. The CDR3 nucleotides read TGTGCCTGGACAGGGCTTAACTATGGCTACACCTTC. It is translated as CAWTGLNYGYTF. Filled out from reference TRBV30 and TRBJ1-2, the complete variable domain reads SQTIHQWPATLVQPVGSPLSLECTVEGTSNPNLYWYRQAAGRGLQLLFYSVGIGQISSEVPQNLSASRPQDRQFILSSKKLLLSDSGFYLCAWTGLNYGYTFGSGTRLTVV.

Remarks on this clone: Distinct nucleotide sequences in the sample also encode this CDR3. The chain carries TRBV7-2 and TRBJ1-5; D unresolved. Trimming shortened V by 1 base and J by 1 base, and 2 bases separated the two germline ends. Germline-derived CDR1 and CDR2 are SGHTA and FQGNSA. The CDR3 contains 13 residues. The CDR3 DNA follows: TGTGCCAGCAGCTTAGACAGCAATCAGCCCCAGCATTTT. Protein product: CASSLDSNQPQHF.

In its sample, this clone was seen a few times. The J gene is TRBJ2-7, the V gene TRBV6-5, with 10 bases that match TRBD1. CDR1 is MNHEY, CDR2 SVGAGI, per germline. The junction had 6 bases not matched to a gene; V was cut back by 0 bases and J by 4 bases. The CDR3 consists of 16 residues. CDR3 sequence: CASSYSKGQGMYEQYF. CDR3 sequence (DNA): TGTGCCAGCAGTTACTCGAAGGGACAGGGGATGTACGAGCAGTACTTC.